This T cell receptor (beta chain) was sequenced for a study of shared clonotypes between healthy human individuals. Study-wide results and limits: It was expected that sequencing depth would affect clonotype sharing among donors.

In this sample, this clone turned up a few times. The antigen is unknown. All donors were healthy HIV-negative adults lacking recent acute infections or vaccinations. The donor cohort consisted entirely of Caucasian adults residing in Nashville, Tennessee. Original analysis: ImmunoSEQ output lacked quality scores and full-length reads, limiting matched filtering. Profiled with immunoSEQ multiplex PCR; TCRdb holds only in-frame clones, not every one. V and J calls and clone size come straight from that table; D and trimming were deduced from the DNA. The sample shows 450,000 to 650,000 clones, around 77% of them seen only once. This CDR3 region has 13 residues. The germline V gene has CDR1 SQVTM and CDR2 ANQGSEA.

The rearrangement joins TRBV29-1 to TRBJ2-5; 9 bases map to TRBD2. TRBJ2-7 explains the end of the DNA better; the J call may be wrong. The source is a middle-aged woman in good health. Some clones in this sample may be carry-over from other donors' samples. The sample consisted of PBMCs. Written as DNA, the CDR3 is TGCAGCGTTGAATTTAGCGGGAGATTCGAGCAGTACTTC. Protein: CSVEFSGRFEQYF.